Below, one TCR beta chain is given with its context. Its antigen is unknown. The data originate from a study of shared clonotypes between healthy human individuals. Study-level results: Naive subsets usually exceeded memory subsets in estimated richness. Sorted-subset samples were not fully sequenced, rarefaction indicated.

This CDR3 spans 12 amino acids. J was trimmed by 6 bases and V by 5 bases; bases with no gene match: 4. Germline loops: CDR1 SGHTA, CDR2 FQGTGA. The DNA input per sorted-subset replicate PCR was about 180 ng, corresponding to around 28,000 T cell genomes. Data came from immunoSEQ multiplex PCR; TCRdb stores just in-frame clones and leaves some out. The repertoire holds 900,000 to 1,200,000 clones, with approximately 80% as singletons. This TCR came from a man aged 18 to 35 in good health. Some clones in this sample may be carry-over from other donors' samples. The specimen was memory CD4+ T cells from PBMCs. Subset noted: CD45RA-negative fraction. The chain recombines TRBV7-3 with TRBJ2-7; 7 bases fit TRBD1. CDR3 amino acids: CASSATGSEQYF. CDR3 DNA sequence: TGTGCCAGCAGCGCGACAGGGTCCGAGCAGTACTTC.